These 11 T cell receptor beta chains share one sample of origin, sequenced in a study of blood T cell repertoires in COVID-19. Data came from immunoSEQ multiplex PCR; TCRdb stores just in-frame clones and leaves some out. The table records approximately 350,000 clones, 86% of them present only once. What was sequenced was peripheral blood. The source of these receptors is an older woman with COVID-19, enrolled during active disease.

The CDR3 sequence: CASSEWDRGGGTEAFF. The CDR3 DNA reads as TGTGCCAGCAGTGAATGGGACAGGGGCGGTGGCACTGAAGCTTTCTTT. This chain connects TRBV25-1 to TRBJ1-1, with 10 bases matching TRBD1. The ends lost 1 base at V and 4 bases at J; junction bases unmatched: 6. CDR1 is MGHDK, CDR2 SYGVNS, per germline. CDR3 size: 16 residues.

The rearrangement uses TRBV6-5 and TRBJ2-7; 8 bases are a match to TRBD2. The junction had 10 bases not matched to a gene; V was cut back by 4 bases and J by 5 bases. The germline gives CDR1 MNHEY, CDR2 SVGAGI. The length of the CDR3 is 15 residues. The CDR3 nucleotides are TGTGCCAGCAGTTCGGCGGGGGGAAGGTCGGACGAGCAGTACTTC. Translating gives CASSSAGGRSDEQYF.

This chain joins TRBV7-3 and TRBJ1-2, with D hard to call. The germline gives CDR1 SGHTA, CDR2 FQGTGA. V dropped 2 bases and J dropped 4 bases, with 11 bases sitting between them. There are 14 residues in the CDR3. This chain's CDR3 is CASSLPGLGYGYTF. CDR3 nucleotides: TGTGCCAGCAGCTTACCGGGTCTGGGCTATGGCTACACCTTC.

In this sample, this clone turned up once. This chain uses TRBV12-3 or TRBV12-4 with TRBJ1-2; the D gene is possibly TRBD1 (5 bases). V gave up 6 bases and J gave up 5 bases, with 10 bases separating them. The CDR3 sequence is 12 residues long. The CDR3 protein is CASSRDYYGYTF. In nucleotides, the CDR3 is TGTGCCAGCAGCCGGGACTATTATGGCTACACCTTC.

V usage is TRBV30 and J usage is TRBJ2-7; 11 nucleotides agree with TRBD2. The CDR3 is made up of 12 amino acids. The ends lost 2 bases at V and 7 bases at J; junction bases unmatched: 1. Germline-derived CDR1 and CDR2 are GTSNPN and SVGIG (reference sequence). The chain's CDR3 is CAWSRTSGEQYF. The CDR3, as DNA: TGTGCCTGGAGTCGGACTAGCGGGGAGCAGTACTTC.

The chain couples TRBV3-1 (or the pseudogene TRBV3-2) to TRBJ1-2, with 7 nucleotides matching TRBD1. The germline CDR1 and CDR2 sequences are LGHDT and YNNKEL (reference sequence). V shed 0 bases, J shed 6 bases, and the junction held 13 bases outside the gene matches. The CDR3 length is 17 residues. The CDR3 loop is CASSQEKWGQPSNGYTF. In nucleotides, the CDR3 is TGTGCCAGCAGCCAAGAAAAGTGGGGACAGCCTTCCAATGGCTACACCTTC.

V is TRBV30 and J is TRBJ1-2; the match to TRBD1 covers 7 bases. This CDR3 spans 16 amino acids. Germline loops: CDR1 GTSNPN, CDR2 SVGIG (reference sequence). V lost 3 bases and J lost 0; bases outside the gene matches: 10. As DNA, the CDR3 is TGTGCCTGGAGCGAAGACAGGGTCCTCTCTAACTATGGCTACACCTTC. Protein product: CAWSEDRVLSNYGYTF.

This clone was detected only a few times. The chain carries TRBV5-4 and TRBJ1-5, with 7 bases fitting TRBD1. The trim removed 2 bases at V and 3 bases at J, leaving 5 bases unmatched. The CDR3 is 15 residues long. Germline V gene lookup returns CDR1 SGHNT and CDR2 YYREEE (reference sequence). Here the CDR3 reads CASSFGGQVNQPQHF. The CDR3 region has the DNA TGTGCCAGCAGCTTCGGAGGACAGGTCAATCAGCCCCAGCATTTT.

V usage is TRBV6-5 and J usage is TRBJ1-3, with D possibly being TRBD1 (6 bases). Trimming left V 4 bases short and J 0 bases short, with 13 bases between. This CDR3 has 16 amino acids. In germline, CDR1 is MNHEY, CDR2 SVGAGI. CDR3 protein: CASSSLTGLSGNTIYF. Written as DNA, the CDR3 is TGTGCCAGCAGTTCCCTGACAGGACTCTCTGGAAACACCATATATTTT.

V and J are TRBV24-1 and TRBJ2-7, with 9 bases matching TRBD2. The germline gives CDR1 KGHDR, CDR2 SFDVKD. The CDR3 sequence is 15 residues long. J was trimmed by 4 bases and V by 3 bases; bases with no gene match: 6. CDR3 bases: TGTGCCACCAGTGATAATCCGGGACTAGCATACGAGCAGTACTTC. It encodes CATSDNPGLAYEQYF.

The chain uses TRBV5-1 and TRBJ1-1, with D possibly being TRBD1 (6 bases). Germline CDR1 is SGHRS and CDR2 is YFSETQ. The CDR3 runs to 15 residues. The V end lost 7 bases, the J end lost 2 bases, and 18 bases lay between the germline ends. The CDR3 DNA reads as TGCGCCAGCCTCAGGGGACCAGGGTCTAACACTGAAGCTTTCTTT. Translating gives CASLRGPGSNTEAFF.